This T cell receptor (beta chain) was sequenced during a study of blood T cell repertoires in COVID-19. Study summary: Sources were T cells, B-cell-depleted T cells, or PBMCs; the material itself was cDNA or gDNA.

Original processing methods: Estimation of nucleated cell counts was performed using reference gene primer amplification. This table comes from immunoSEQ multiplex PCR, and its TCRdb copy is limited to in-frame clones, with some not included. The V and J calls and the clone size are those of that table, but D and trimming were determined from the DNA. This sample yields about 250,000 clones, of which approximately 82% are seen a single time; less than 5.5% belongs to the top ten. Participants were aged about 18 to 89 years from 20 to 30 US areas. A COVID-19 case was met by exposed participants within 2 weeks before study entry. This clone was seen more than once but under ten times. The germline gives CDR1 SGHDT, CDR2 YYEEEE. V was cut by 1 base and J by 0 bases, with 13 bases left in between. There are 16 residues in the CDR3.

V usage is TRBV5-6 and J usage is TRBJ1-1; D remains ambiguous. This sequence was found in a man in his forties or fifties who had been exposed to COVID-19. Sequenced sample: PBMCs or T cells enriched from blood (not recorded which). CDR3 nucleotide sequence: TGTGCCAGCAGCTTGTCCGGACTGGGCATGAACACTGAAGCTTTCTTT. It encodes CASSLSGLGMNTEAFF.